The sequence of this T cell receptor beta chain was determined in a study of T cells in Graves' hyperthyroidism and ophthalmopathy. General study findings and limits: Among clonotypes expanded in thyroid above 0.001, most were also found in blood. The model anticipated ophthalmopathy a median approximately 6.6 months pre-onset.

TCR beta CDR3 regions were amplified from RNA transcripts. When the TCR CDR3 underwent first-round RT-PCR, the HTBI primer set was used. TCRdb ran MiXCR on the multiplex PCR reads and lists one entry per CDR3 protein. The table lists about 400,000 distinct CDR3 sequences, nearly 15% of them singletons. Enrolled ophthalmopathy patients presented with a Clinical Activity Score of at least 3, a NOSPECS grade of at least 4, and disease duration under 3 months. V was pared by 6 bases and J by 12 bases, with 18 bases between. The germline V gene encodes CDR1 DFQATT and CDR2 SNEGSKA (reference sequence). This CDR3 comprises 12 residues. About this clonotype: The antigen is not known.

Sequenced sample: blood. This TCR came from an older woman with Graves' ophthalmopathy. This sequence joins TRBV20-1 and TRBJ2-1; D unresolved. The CDR3 region has the DNA TGCAGTGCCCAGACTCCCTCGATATCGCAGTTCTTC. It yields the protein CSAQTPSISQFF.